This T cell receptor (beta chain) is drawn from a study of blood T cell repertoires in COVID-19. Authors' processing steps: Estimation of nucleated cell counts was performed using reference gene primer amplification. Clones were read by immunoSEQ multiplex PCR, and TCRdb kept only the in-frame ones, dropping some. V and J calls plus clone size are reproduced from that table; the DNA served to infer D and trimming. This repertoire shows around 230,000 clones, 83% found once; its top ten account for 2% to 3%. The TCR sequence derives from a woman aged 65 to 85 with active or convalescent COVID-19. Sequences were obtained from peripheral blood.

CDR3 nucleotide sequence: TGTGCCAGCAGTGAAGTCAGCTACGAGCAGTACTTC. It specifies CASSEVSYEQYF. The gene calls are TRBV6-1 and TRBJ2-7; D remains unclear. Germline values: CDR1 MNHNS, CDR2 SASEGT. The CDR3 totals 12 residues. V dropped 1 base and J dropped 3 bases, with 4 bases sitting between them.